This T cell receptor (beta chain) was retrieved from a study of early T cells in non-severe SARS-CoV-2 infection. This clonotype has at least ten counts. V was clipped by 3 bases and J by 0 bases, with 2 bases between them. The CDR3 has 12 residues. TCRdb reanalysed the 5' RACE reads using MiXCR and keeps one entry per CDR3 protein. This sample has approximately 100,000 distinct CDR3 sequences, with roughly 9.6% found just once. This TCR was sampled from an adult who was a healthcare worker with PCR-confirmed SARS-CoV-2 infection or an uninfected control (not recorded which). This chain connects TRBV12-3 or TRBV12-4 to TRBJ1-1; D gene unclear. Sequencing input: whole blood. In DNA form, the CDR3 reads TGTGCCAGCAGTTTTGTGAACACTGAAGCTTTCTTT. Residues: CASSFVNTEAFF.